One sample yielded the 7 T cell receptor beta chains listed below, sequenced in a study of blood T cells in healthy people across ages (dated by TCRdb to about 2015). The method was 5' RACE. The reads were generated on an Illumina HiSeq 2500. The second PCR ran for about 7 to 11 cycles and used a J-beta primer mix along with a sample-barcoded 5' primer. TCRdb handled the public reads itself, with Q25 trimming in fastp and clone calling in MiXCR, and kept productive beta chains. Each entry is one CDR3 protein sequence, shown with its most common DNA and genes. The sample has 590,000 or so distinct CDR3 sequences on record, approximately 30% of them singletons. The ten largest clones take up 15% to 17% of the sample. The sequenced sample was blood. These receptors were obtained from a woman of 80 years or more in good health.

At least ten counts were recorded for this clonotype. The chain employs TRBV20-1 and TRBJ2-5, with D uncertain. There are 10 residues in the CDR3. CDR1 and CDR2 (germline): DFQATT, SNEGSKA (reference sequence). Trimming took off 3 bases at V and 6 bases at J, with 5 bases between the two ends. CDR3 loop: CSARVKTQYF. The CDR3 nucleotides read TGCAGTGCTAGGGTAAAGACCCAGTACTTC.

The CDR3 nucleotides are TGCGCCAGCGGCCGGTTCTTAAGCTCCTACGAGCAGTACTTC. Translation gives CASGRFLSSYEQYF. The V call is TRBV4-3, the J call TRBJ2-7; D unclear. CDR3 size: 14 residues. In germline, CDR1 is LGHNA, CDR2 YSLEER. Trimming removed 8 bases at V and 0 bases at J, with 14 bases between.

Points on this clonotype: Being one base from a much bigger clone, this may be a read error. This rearrangement joins TRBV29-1 to TRBJ2-5, with D tentatively TRBD1 (5 bases). V lost 0 bases and J lost 2, with 13 bases in between. This CDR3 has 15 residues. From germline, CDR1 is SQVTM and CDR2 ANQGSEA. CDR3 amino acids: CSVEDCTKGQETQYF. In DNA, the CDR3 is TGCAGCGTTGAAGATTGTACAAAGGGGCAAGAGACCCAGTACTTC.

A few counts support this clonotype. V and J are TRBV27 and TRBJ2-2; TRBD1 matches 8 bases. CDR3 length: 12 residues. CDR1 is MNHEY, CDR2 SMNVEV, per germline (reference sequence). V gave up 5 bases and J gave up 8 bases; unmatched junction bases: 1. CDR3 sequence: CASSQGAGELFF. DNA for the CDR3: TGTGCCAGCAGTCAGGGGGCGGGGGAGCTGTTTTTT.

This clonotype appeared many times. The rearrangement joins TRBV9 to TRBJ2-7; 7 bases match TRBD1. Losses at the gene ends were 0 bases for V and 4 bases for J; bases not matched to a gene: 4. CDR3 length: 14 residues. The germline V gene encodes CDR1 SGDLS and CDR2 YYNGEE. The CDR3, as DNA: TGTGCCAGCAGCGTAGACCCAGGGGGTTACGAGCAGTACTTC. Encoded protein: CASSVDPGGYEQYF. The full variable domain, completed using reference TRBV9 and TRBJ2-7, is DSGVTQTPKHLITATGQRVTLRCSPRSGDLSVYWYQQSLDQGLQFLIQYYNGEERAKGNILERFSAQQFPDLHSELNLSSLELGDSALYFCASSVDPGGYEQYFGPGTRLTVT.

Turning to this clonotype: A much larger clone is a single base away; this may be a read error. This chain uses TRBV30 with TRBJ2-7, with 8 bases identical to TRBD1. CDR3 length: 13 amino acids. Germline CDR1 reads GTSNPN; CDR2 reads SVGIG (reference sequence). The CDR3 region is CAWRLDREYGQYF. CDR3 bases: TGTGCCTGGAGACTGGACAGGGAATACGGGCAGTACTTC.

In this sample, this clonotype turned up a few times. The CDR3 DNA reads TGCAGTGCTCAAATTCAGGAATCTGGAAACACCATATATTTT. Its protein is CSAQIQESGNTIYF. This sequence joins TRBV20-1 and TRBJ1-3; D remains ambiguous. Trimming left V 5 bases short and J 1 base short, with 12 bases between. CDR1 and CDR2 from the germline V gene are DFQATT and SNEGSKA (reference sequence). This CDR3 contains 14 residues.